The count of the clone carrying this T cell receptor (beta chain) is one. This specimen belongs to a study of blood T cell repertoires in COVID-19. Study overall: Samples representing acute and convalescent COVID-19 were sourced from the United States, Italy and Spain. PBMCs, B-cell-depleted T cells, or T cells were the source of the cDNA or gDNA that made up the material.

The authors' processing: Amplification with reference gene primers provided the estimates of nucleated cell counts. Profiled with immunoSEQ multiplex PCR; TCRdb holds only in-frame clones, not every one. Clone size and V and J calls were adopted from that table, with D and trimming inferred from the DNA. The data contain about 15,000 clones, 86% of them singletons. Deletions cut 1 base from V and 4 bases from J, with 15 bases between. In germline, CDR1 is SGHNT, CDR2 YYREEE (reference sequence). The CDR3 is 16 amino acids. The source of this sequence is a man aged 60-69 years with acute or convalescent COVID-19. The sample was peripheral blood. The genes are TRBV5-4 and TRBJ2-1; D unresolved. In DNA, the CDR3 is TGTGCCAGCAGCTTGACTCAAACGTCGATATACAATGAGCAGTTCTTC. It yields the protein CASSLTQTSIYNEQFF.